This T cell receptor (beta chain) was identified in a study of response to subunit inactivated influenza vaccine. Findings of the study overall: The authors suggested that every seasonal influenza vaccination recruits few new T cells.

The junction had 12 bases not matched to a gene; V was cut back by 5 bases and J by 8 bases. This CDR3 has 15 amino acids. TCRdb reanalysed the RT-PCR reads using MiXCR and keeps one entry per CDR3 protein. The sample has about 540,000 distinct CDR3 sequences; 13% to 15% are singletons. Only a few counts were recorded for this clonotype. Antigen: not known. This receptor was taken from a man aged 45 to 65 who received an inactivated influenza vaccine. The material was PBMCs from blood, obtained about 12 days after vaccination. The rearrangement joins TRBV12-3 or TRBV12-4 to TRBJ2-4, with TRBD1 matching over 7 bases. CDR3 DNA: TGTGCCAGCAGTCCGCTTAGGGGGCAATCGGACATTCAGTACTTC. Encoded protein: CASSPLRGQSDIQYF.